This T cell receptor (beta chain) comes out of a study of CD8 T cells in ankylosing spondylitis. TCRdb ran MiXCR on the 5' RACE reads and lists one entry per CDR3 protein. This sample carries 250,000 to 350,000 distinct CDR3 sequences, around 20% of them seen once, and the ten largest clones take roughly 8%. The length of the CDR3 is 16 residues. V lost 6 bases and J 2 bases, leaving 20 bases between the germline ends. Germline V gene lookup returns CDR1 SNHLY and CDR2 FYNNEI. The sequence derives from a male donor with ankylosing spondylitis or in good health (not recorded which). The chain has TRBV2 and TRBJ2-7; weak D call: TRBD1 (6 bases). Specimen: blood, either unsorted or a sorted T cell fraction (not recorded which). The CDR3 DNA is TGTGCCAGCAGCTCCCCGGACAGCCGGTACCCCTACGAGCAGTACGTC. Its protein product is CASSSPDSRYPYEQYV.